This TCR beta chain was sequenced for a study of T cells after posttransplantation cyclophosphamide. The ends lost 5 bases at V and 4 bases at J; junction bases unmatched: 8. The germline V gene encodes CDR1 SEHNR and CDR2 FQNEAQ (reference sequence). This CDR3 is built from 16 residues. There are many counts of this clone. Its target is unknown. Cyclophosphamide on days +3 and +4 followed busulfan-fludarabine conditioning and a marrow graft. Generated by immunoSEQ multiplex PCR, the TCRdb table keeps only in-frame clones and is missing some. The table lists under 7,000 clones, with no singletons. The study, taken as a whole, reports: Blood and skin or GI T cell repertoires showed limited TRB overlap. Later post-transplant blood repertoires were often dominated by donor CD8+ memory clones. Recipient CMV seropositivity and CMV reactivation strongly tracked TRB clonality.

This sequence was found in a young adult male patient who received an allogeneic stem cell transplant from an unrelated donor, was CMV-positive, and had acute and chronic GVHD. Some T cells may be transferred from the graft donor. The sample was PBMCs, taken after an allogeneic stem cell transplant with post-transplant cyclophosphamide. V usage is TRBV7-9 and J usage is TRBJ1-3, with 10 bases fitting TRBD1. Here the CDR3 DNA reads TGTGCCAGCAGCCCTGGACAGGGGGTCAGAGGAAACACCATATATTTT. Translating gives CASSPGQGVRGNTIYF.